This T cell receptor (beta chain) was documented in a study of T cells in Graves' hyperthyroidism and ophthalmopathy (dated by TCRdb to the late 2010s). Regarding the study in general: Peripheral blood was sampled at the time of initial diagnosis, prior to any treatment. To identify TCR V-J signatures that set the groups apart, the researchers used a discovery cohort of about a hundred patients, made up of 40 to 45 with Graves' ophthalmopathy and 55 to 65 with stable Graves' hyperthyroidism. After blood sampling, hyperthyroidism patients were treated with methimazole at a starting dose of 30 mg daily, and ophthalmopathy patients were treated with high-dose intravenous methylprednisolone. Thyroid tissue and blood T-cell repertoires from several Graves' hyperthyroidism patients were also compared in the study. TCR Vbeta CDR3 sequencing of some 140 peripheral blood samples (over 40 ophthalmopathy, roughly 72 hyperthyroidism and roughly 17 progressor patients) is reported in the paper. Prospective prediction of ophthalmopathy was tested in an independent validation cohort of about 19 hyperthyroidism patients and 17 patients who later progressed to ophthalmopathy. The 100 discovery patients were randomly split 7:3 into training and test sets. What the study reported, not specific to this receptor: During validation, the model predicted progression to ophthalmopathy a median of approximately 6.5 months ahead of onset, with roughly 65% sensitivity and more than 72% specificity. No statistical method was used to fix the sample size in advance, and group allocation was not hidden from the investigators. Most expanded thyroid clonotypes (frequency above 0.001) were also detected in blood, suggesting blood repertoires may reflect thyroid immune responses. A 13 V-J signature model separated ophthalmopathy from stable hyperthyroidism, with over 85% sensitivity and roughly 81% specificity in cross-validation and 80%/75% in testing.

The TCR beta CDR3 regions were amplified from the RNA transcripts. For the first round of RT-PCR on the TCR CDR3, the HTBI primer set was used together with the Qiagen OneStep RT-PCR kit. Libraries were constructed in a second round of multiplex PCR, after which size selection and purification were carried out. Libraries were sequenced paired-end with 100 bp reads on an Illumina HiSeq2000. As for the original processing: SOAPnuke was used to process the raw data, removing reads that contained adapters or uncalled bases, had a mean Phred below 15, or lacked an exact match to the constant primer or identifier. COPE v1.2.5 was used to merge the high-quality paired reads, and each unique nucleotide sequence was defined as a clonotype. MiTCR v1.1 was used to align the clonotypes against IMGT TRBV, TRBD and TRBJ reference segments. The analysis included only V-J combinations with a frequency above 0.0001, which together covered around 99% of the repertoires. A TCS score was defined as the ratio of F50 (clonal expansion) to E x V (chaos), with BLOSUM62-based TCRdist applied between CDR3 peptides within each V-J. Welch's t-statistics and random forest reduced several hundred V-J features to under 15, which were used in a naive Bayes classifier (R e1071). In-frame beta chains were kept once TCRdb had trimmed the public reads at Q25 with fastp and called clones with MiXCR. One record per CDR3 amino acid sequence lists the most common genes and DNA. In this record, the V and J calls reflect TCRdb's handling and not the investigators' own analysis. This sample has hundreds of thousands of distinct CDR3 sequences in its table, and roughly 14% of those were observed once. The ten largest make up approximately 13% of the sample.

Relative to germline, V is missing 6 bases and J is missing 5 bases, with 7 bases of the junction outside any gene match. The germline V gene (reference sequence) specifies WNHNN as CDR1 and SYGVQD as CDR2. The CDR3 has 15 amino acids, counting the end cysteine and phenylalanine. The sequence is cut down to CDR3 DNA, 45 bases in frame from base 1. Notes on this clonotype: What this receptor recognizes is not known. Base qualities are missing; no much larger clone stands one base away.

Moderately to severely active disease, a Clinical Activity Score of at least 3, a NOSPECS grade of at least 4, and a duration under 3 months were present in ophthalmopathy patients. The study excluded patients with uncontrolled infections, other autoimmune diseases, pregnancy or lactation. Diagnoses were based on clinical symptoms, serum thyroxine and TRAb, thyroid ultrasound and orbital computed tomography. PBMCs were isolated from more than 9 ml of fresh peripheral blood by Ficoll-Paque density gradient centrifugation. Total RNA was extracted using Trizol reagent, and RNA quality was assessed on an Agilent 2100 Bioanalyzer.

In this chain, TRBV10-1 is recombined with TRBJ2-1, with TRBD2 identical over 10 junction bases. Sequencing was done on a sample of blood. This receptor was taken from a man between 18 and 35 years old with Graves' ophthalmopathy. The CDR3: CASSRLAGVNNEQFF. The DNA sequence reads TGCGCCAGCAGCCGACTAGCGGGTGTTAACAATGAGCAGTTCTTC.